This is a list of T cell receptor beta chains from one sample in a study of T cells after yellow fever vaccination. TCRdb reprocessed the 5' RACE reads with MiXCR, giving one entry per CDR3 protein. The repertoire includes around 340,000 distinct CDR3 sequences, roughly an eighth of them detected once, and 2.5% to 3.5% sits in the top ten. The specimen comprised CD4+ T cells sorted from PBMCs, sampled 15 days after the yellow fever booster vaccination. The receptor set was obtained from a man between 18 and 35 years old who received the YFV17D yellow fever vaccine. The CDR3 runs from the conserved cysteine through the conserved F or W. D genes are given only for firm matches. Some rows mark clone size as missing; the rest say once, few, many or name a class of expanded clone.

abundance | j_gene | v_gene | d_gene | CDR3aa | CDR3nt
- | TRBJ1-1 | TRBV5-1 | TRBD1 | CASSFGTGNTEAFF | TGCGCCAGCAGCTTTGGGACAGGAAACACTGAAGCTTTCTTT
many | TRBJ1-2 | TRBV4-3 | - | CASSQDRTYGYTF | TGCGCCAGCAGCCAAGACAGGACGTATGGCTACACCTTC
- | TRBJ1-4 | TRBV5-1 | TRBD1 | CASSLEGAIEKLFF | TGCGCCAGCAGCTTGGAGGGGGCGATTGAAAAACTGTTTTTT
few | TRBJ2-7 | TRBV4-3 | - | CASSQDQAGIYEQYF | TGCGCCAGCAGCCAAGATCAGGCAGGGATCTACGAGCAGTACTTC
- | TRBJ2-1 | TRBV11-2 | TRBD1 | CASSFRPGQAYNEQFF | TGTGCCAGCAGCTTTAGGCCAGGACAGGCCTACAATGAGCAGTTCTTC
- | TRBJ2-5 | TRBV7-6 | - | CASSLLGPPQETQYF | TGTGCCAGCAGCTTACTAGGCCCCCCTCAAGAGACCCAGTACTTC
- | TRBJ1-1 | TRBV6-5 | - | CASSYGSRRQAFF | TGTGCCAGCAGTTACGGGTCCCGTAGACAGGCTTTCTTT
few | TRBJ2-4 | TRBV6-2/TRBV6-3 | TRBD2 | CASSYGSRGGAKNIQYF | TGTGCCAGCAGTTACGGTTCACGGGGGGGAGCCAAAAACATTCAGTACTTC
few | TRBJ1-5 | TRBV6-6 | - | CASSYSEQGWIQPQHF | TGTGCCAGCAGTTACTCTGAACAGGGATGGATACAGCCCCAGCATTTT
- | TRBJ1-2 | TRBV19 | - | CAHLRDYGYTF | TGTGCCCATCTTCGGGACTATGGCTACACCTTC
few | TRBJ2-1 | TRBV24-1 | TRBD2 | CATSDPGLAGGFYNEQFF | TGTGCCACCAGTGATCCTGGGTTAGCGGGGGGCTTTTACAATGAGCAGTTCTTC
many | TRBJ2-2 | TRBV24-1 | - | CATRETGSNTGELFF | TGTGCCACCAGGGAGACAGGTTCGAACACCGGGGAGCTGTTTTTT
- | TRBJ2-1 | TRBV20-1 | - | CSARGHLGVVEQFF | TGCAGTGCTAGGGGTCACTTAGGAGTAGTTGAGCAGTTCTTC
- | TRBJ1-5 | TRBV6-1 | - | CASSLQGMNQPQHF | TGTGCCAGCAGCCTTCAGGGTATGAATCAGCCCCAGCATTTT
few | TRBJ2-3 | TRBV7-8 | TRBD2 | CASRPLLAGGTDTQYF | TGTGCCAGCAGACCACTCCTAGCGGGGGGCACAGATACGCAGTATTTT
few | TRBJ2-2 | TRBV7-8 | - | CASSVRGTGELFF | TGTGCCAGCAGCGTCCGGGGCACCGGGGAGCTGTTTTTT
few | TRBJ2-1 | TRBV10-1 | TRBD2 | CASSEARSGGRNEQFF | TGCGCCAGCAGTGAGGCGAGATCGGGGGGGAGGAATGAGCAGTTCTTC
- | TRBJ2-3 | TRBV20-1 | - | CSAPRSGTQYF | TGCAGTGCTCCCCGTTCCGGTACGCAGTATTTT
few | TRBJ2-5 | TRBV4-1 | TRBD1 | CASSQDGGQNQETQYF | TGCGCCAGCAGCCAAGATGGGGGACAGAATCAAGAGACCCAGTACTTC
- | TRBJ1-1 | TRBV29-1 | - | CSVSVAFNTEAFF | TGCAGCGTTAGTGTAGCGTTTAACACTGAAGCTTTCTTT
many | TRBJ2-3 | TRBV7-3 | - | CASSRDTDTQYF | TGCGCCAGCAGCCGGGACACAGATACGCAGTATTTT
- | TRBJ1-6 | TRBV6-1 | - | CASSASWGDTLHF | TGTGCCAGCAGTGCGTCTTGGGGAGACACCCTCCACTTT
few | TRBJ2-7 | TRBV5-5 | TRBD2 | CASSPGGVYEQYF | TGTGCCAGCAGCCCGGGGGGGGTCTACGAGCAGTACTTC
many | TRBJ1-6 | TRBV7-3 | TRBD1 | CASSAGGQGRSPLHF | TGTGCCAGCAGCGCTGGGGGACAGGGCCGTTCACCCCTCCACTTT
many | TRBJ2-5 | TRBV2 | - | CASPEGIRQETQYF | TGTGCCAGCCCCGAAGGGATCAGACAAGAGACCCAGTACTTC
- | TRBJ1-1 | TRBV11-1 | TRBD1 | CASSPRGRNTEAFF | TGTGCCAGCAGCCCCAGGGGGCGAAACACTGAAGCTTTCTTT
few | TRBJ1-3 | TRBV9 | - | CASSIEPGLVGNTIYF | TGTGCCAGCAGCATCGAACCGGGCTTGGTGGGAAACACCATATATTTT
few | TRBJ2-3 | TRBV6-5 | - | CASSYQELDTQYF | TGTGCCAGCAGTTACCAGGAATTGGATACGCAGTATTTT